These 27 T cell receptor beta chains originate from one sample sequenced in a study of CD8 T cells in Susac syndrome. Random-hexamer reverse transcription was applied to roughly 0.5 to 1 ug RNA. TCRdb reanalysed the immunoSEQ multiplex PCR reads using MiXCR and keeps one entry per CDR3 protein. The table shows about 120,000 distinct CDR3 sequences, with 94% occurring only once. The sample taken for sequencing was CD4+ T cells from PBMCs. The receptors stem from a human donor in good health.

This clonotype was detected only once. The CDR3 region has the DNA TGTGCCAGCAGTTTAGACGGCTGGAACACTGAAGCTTTCTTT. This sequence encodes CASSLDGWNTEAFF. The chain couples TRBV12-3 or TRBV12-4 to TRBJ1-1, with D hard to call. Trimming took off 1 base at V and 1 base at J, with 7 bases between the two ends. This CDR3 has 14 amino acids.

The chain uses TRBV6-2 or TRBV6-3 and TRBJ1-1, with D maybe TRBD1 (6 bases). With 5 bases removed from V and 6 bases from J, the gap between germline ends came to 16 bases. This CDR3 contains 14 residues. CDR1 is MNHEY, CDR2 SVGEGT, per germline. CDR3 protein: CASSIQGYSAEAFF. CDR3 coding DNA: TGTGCCAGCAGTATACAGGGTTATTCGGCTGAAGCTTTCTTT.

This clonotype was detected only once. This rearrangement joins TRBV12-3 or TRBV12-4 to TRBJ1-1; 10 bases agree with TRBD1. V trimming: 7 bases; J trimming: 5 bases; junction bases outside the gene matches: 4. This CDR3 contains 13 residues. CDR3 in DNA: TGTGCCAGCAAGGGGACAGGGGTTACTGAAGCTTTCTTT. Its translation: CASKGTGVTEAFF.

The CDR3 DNA sequence: TGTGCCAGCGCGGGAGGCGGGACCTACAATGAGCAGTTCTTC. Amino acid sequence: CASAGGGTYNEQFF. This sequence joins TRBV12-3 or TRBV12-4 and TRBJ2-1, with 8 bases that match TRBD2. V lost 8 bases and J lost 2; bases outside the gene matches: 5. The CDR3 has 14 residues.

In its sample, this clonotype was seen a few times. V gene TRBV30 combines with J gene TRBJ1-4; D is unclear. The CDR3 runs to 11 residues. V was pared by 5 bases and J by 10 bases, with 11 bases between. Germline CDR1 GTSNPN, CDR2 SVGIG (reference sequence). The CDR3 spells CAWSTGRKLFF. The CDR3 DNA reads TGTGCCTGGTCGACCGGGCGAAAACTGTTTTTT.

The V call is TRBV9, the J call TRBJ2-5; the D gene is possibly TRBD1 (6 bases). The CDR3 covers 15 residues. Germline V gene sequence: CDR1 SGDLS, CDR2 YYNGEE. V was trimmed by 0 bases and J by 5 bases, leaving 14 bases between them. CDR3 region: CASSVAVGDTETQYF. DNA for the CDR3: TGTGCCAGCAGCGTAGCAGTGGGGGACACTGAGACCCAGTACTTC.

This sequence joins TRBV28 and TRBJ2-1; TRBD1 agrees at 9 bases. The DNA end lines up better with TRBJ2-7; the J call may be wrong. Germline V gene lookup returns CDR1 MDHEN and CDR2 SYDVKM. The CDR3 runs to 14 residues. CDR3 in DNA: TGTGCCAGCAGTACCGGGACAGGGACGTACGAGCAGTACTTC. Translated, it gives CASSTGTGTYEQYF.

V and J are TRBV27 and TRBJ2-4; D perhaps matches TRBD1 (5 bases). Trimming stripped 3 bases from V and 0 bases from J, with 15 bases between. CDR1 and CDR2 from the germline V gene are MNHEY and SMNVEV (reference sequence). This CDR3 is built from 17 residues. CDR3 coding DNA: TGTGCCAGCAGTTTTTCGTGGCAGGGCCTAGCCAAAAACATTCAGTACTTC. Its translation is CASSFSWQGLAKNIQYF.

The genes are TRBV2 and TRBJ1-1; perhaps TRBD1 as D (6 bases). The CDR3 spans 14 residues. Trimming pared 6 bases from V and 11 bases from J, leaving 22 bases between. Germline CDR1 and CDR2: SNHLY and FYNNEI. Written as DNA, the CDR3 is TGTGCCAGCAGCTACCTCGGGACATCTTCGGAGGCTTTCTTT. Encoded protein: CASSYLGTSSEAFF.

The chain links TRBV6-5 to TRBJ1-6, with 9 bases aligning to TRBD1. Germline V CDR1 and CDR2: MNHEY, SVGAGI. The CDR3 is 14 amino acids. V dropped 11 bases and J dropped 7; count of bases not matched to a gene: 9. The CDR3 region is CASSRGTGNSPLHF. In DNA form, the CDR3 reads TGTGCCTCCTCAAGGGGGACAGGGAATTCACCCCTCCACTTT.

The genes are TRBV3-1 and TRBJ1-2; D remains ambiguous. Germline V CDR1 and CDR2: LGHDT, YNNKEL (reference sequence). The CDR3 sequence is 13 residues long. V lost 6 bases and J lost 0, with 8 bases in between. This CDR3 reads CASRQIPNYGYTF. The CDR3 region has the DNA TGTGCCAGCAGACAGATACCTAACTATGGCTACACCTTC.

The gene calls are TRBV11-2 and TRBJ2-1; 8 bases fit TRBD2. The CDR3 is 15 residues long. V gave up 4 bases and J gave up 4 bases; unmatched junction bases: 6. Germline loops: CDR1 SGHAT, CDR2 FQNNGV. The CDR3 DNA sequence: TGTGCCAGCAGCTCCCCCGGGACTAGATACAATGAGCAGTTCTTC. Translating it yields CASSSPGTRYNEQFF.

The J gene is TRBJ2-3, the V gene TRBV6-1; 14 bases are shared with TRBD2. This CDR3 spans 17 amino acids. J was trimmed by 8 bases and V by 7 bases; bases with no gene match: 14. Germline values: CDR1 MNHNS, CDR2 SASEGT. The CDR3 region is CASTTPTTSGRATTQYF. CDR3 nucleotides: TGTGCCAGCACCACACCGACGACTAGCGGGAGGGCCACTACGCAGTATTTT.

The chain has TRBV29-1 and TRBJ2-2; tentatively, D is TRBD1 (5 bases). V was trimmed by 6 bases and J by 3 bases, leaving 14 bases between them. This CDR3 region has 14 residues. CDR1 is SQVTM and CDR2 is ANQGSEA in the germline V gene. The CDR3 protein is CSVKDNGDTGELFF. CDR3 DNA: TGCAGCGTGAAGGACAATGGGGACACCGGGGAGCTGTTTTTT.

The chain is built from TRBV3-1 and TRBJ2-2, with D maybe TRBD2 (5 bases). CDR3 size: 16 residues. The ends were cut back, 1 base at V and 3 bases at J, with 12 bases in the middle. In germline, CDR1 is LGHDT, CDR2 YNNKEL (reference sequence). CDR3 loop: CASSQGASTDTGELFF. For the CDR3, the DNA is TGTGCCAGCAGCCAAGGGGCTAGCACCGACACCGGGGAGCTGTTTTTT.

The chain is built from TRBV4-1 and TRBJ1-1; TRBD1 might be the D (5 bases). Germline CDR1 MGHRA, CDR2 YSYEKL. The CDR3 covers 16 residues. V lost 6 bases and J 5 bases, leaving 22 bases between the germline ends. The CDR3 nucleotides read TGCGCCAGCAGGCCCTCGCTCCTAGGGGTAGGGACTGAAGCTTTCTTT. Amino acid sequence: CASRPSLLGVGTEAFF.

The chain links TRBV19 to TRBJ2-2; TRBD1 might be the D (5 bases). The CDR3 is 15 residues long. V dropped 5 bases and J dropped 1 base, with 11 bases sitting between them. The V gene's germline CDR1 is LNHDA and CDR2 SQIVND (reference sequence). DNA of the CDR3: TGTGCCAGTAGTTTGATAGACAGGAACACCGGGGAGCTGTTTTTT. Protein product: CASSLIDRNTGELFF.

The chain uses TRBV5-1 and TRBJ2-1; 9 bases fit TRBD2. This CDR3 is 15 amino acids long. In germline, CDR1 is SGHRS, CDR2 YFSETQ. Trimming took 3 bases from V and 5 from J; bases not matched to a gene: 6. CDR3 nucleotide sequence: TGCGCCAGCAGCTGGGCGGGAGGGAACAACAATGAGCAGTTCTTC. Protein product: CASSWAGGNNNEQFF.

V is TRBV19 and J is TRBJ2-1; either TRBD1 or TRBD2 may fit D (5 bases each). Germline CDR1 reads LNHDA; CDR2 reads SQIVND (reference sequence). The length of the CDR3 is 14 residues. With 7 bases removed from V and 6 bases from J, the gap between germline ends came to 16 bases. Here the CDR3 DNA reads TGTGCCAGTAAGGGGTGGGAGATACCCAATGAGCAGTTCTTC. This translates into CASKGWEIPNEQFF.

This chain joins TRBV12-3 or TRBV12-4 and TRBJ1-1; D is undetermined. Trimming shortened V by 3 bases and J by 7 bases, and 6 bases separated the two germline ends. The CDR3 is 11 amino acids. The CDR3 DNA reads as TGTGCCAGCAGTTTGGCCTTTGAAGCTTTCTTT. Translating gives CASSLAFEAFF.

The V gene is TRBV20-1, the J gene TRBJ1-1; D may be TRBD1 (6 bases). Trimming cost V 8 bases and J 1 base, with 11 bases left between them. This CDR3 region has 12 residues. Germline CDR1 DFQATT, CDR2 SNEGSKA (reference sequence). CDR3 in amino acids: CSISRGNTEAFF. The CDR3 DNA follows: TGCAGTATCAGCAGGGGGAACACTGAAGCTTTCTTT.

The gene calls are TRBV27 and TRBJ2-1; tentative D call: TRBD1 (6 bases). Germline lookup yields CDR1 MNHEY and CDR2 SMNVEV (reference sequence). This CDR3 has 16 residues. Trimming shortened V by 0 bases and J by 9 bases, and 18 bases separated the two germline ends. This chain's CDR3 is CASSLSSVTGGSEQFF. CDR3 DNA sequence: TGTGCCAGCAGTTTATCTTCCGTGACAGGTGGAAGTGAGCAGTTCTTC.

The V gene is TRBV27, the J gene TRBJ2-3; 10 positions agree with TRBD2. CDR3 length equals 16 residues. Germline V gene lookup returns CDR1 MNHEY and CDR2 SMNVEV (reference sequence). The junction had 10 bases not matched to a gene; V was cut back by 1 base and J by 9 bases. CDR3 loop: CASSLFGLAGVGTQYF. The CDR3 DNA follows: TGTGCCAGCAGTTTATTCGGGCTAGCGGGAGTTGGCACGCAGTATTTT.

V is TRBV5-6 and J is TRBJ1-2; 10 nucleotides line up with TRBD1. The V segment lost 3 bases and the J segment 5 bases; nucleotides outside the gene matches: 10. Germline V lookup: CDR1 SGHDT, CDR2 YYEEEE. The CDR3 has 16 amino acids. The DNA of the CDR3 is TGTGCCAGCAGCTCCGGGGGACAGGGGTGGTTTTATGGCTACACCTTC. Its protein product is CASSSGGQGWFYGYTF.

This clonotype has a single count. The DNA for the CDR3 is TGCGCCAGCAGCTGGCGGGGGTGGGACACCGGGGAGCTGTTTTTT. Translation: CASSWRGWDTGELFF. V usage is TRBV5-1 and J usage is TRBJ2-2; 7 bases match TRBD2. Germline CDR1 and CDR2: SGHRS and YFSETQ. The CDR3 consists of 15 residues. The V gene end was trimmed by 3 bases and the J gene end by 3 bases; junction bases not matched to a gene: 5.

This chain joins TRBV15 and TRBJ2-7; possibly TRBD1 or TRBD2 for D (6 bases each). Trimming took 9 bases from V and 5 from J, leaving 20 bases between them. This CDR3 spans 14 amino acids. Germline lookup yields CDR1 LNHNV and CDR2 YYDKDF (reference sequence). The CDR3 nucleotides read TGTGCCACGGGGGGCGAGATGACGTTCCACGAGCAGTACTTC. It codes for CATGGEMTFHEQYF.

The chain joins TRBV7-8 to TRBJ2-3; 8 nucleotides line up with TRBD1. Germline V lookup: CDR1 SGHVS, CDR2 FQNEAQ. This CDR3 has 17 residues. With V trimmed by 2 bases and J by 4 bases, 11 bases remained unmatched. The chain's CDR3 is CASSLKALGTGPDTQYF. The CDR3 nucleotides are TGTGCCAGCAGCTTAAAAGCACTCGGGACAGGTCCAGATACGCAGTATTTT.